This T cell receptor beta chain was captured by sequencing in a study of identical twins. Using its own MiXCR run on the 5' RACE reads, TCRdb lists one record per CDR3 protein. The table includes about 730,000 distinct CDR3 sequences, roughly 20% detected once. The ends lost 6 bases at V and 3 bases at J; junction bases unmatched: 10. Germline V gene sequence: CDR1 MNHNS, CDR2 SASEGT. CDR3 length equals 15 residues. The same sample was also studied in work on T cells expressing NK-cell markers.

The receptor's source is a young woman in good health. The genes are TRBV6-1 and TRBJ1-2, with TRBD1 identical over 7 bases. The specimen sequenced was PBMCs. The CDR3 DNA is TGTGCCAGCAGGGAACGCGCAGGGGGTTACTATGGCTACACCTTC. Amino acid sequence: CASRERAGGYYGYTF.